This TCR beta chain was captured by sequencing in a study of OX40 agonist ivuxolimab in advanced cancers. Method: immunoSEQ multiplex PCR; TCRdb's copy keeps in-frame clones and lacks some. The data contain roughly 120,000 clones, less than 95% of them singletons. Cycle 7 day 1, cycle 4 day 1, and baseline were the timepoints at which blood was sampled. The CDR3 runs to 15 residues. V was trimmed by 3 bases and J by 5 bases, leaving 16 bases between them. Looked up from germline, CDR1 is SGHTA and CDR2 is FQGTGA. This clone has just one count. The V and J genes are TRBV7-3 and TRBJ1-2; D remains unclear. This receptor was obtained from an adult with an advanced solid tumor such as melanoma, head and neck, liver or kidney cancer. Source: CD4+ or CD8+ T cells sorted from blood, taken in a trial of the OX40 agonist ivuxolimab. The DNA for the CDR3 is TGTGCCAGCAGCTTCCGACCTACGGATGATTATGGCTACACCTTC. It specifies CASSFRPTDDYGYTF.